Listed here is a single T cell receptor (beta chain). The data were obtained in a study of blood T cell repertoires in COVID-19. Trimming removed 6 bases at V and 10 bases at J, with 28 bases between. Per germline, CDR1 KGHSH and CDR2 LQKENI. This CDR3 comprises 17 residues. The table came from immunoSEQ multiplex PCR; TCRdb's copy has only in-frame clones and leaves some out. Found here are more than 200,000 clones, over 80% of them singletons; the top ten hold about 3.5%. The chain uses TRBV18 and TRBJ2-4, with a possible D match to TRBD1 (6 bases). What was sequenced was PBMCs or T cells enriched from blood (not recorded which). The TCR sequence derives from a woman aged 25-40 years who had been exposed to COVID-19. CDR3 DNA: TGTGCCAGCTCGACGACCCCTAAAACACAGGGCATGATGATTCAGTACTTC. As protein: CASSTTPKTQGMMIQYF.